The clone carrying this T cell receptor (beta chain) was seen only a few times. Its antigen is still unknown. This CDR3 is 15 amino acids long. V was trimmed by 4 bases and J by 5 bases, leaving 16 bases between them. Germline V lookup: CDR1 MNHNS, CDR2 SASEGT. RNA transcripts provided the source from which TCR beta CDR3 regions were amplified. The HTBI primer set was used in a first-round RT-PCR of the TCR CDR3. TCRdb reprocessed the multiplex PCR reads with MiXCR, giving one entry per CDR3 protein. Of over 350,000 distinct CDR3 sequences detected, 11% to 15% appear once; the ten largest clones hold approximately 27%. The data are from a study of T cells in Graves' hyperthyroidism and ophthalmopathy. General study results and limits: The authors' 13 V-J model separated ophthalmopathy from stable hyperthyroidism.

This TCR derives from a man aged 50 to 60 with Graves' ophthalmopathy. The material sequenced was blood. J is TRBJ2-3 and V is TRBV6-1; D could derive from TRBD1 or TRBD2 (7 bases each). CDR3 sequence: CASSGQGGTGDTQYF. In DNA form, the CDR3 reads TGTGCCAGCAGTGGGCAGGGGGGGACGGGAGATACGCAGTATTTT.